These 9 T cell receptor beta chains originate from one sample sequenced in a study of CD8+CD57+ T cells in acquired aplastic anemia. TCR beta VDJ and CDR3 were profiled, and genomic DNA was the template. TCRdb re-called the reads through MiXCR, storing one row per CDR3 protein. The sample includes around 50,000 distinct CDR3 sequences, around 72% of them seen just once. Sequenced input: sorted CD4+, CD8+, or CD8+CD57+ T cells (not recorded which) from PBMCs. All receptors derive from a human donor in good health, serving as a control.

This clonotype appeared once. The chain carries TRBV15 and TRBJ2-2; 10 nucleotides agree with TRBD1. V lost 0 bases to trimming and J lost 4 bases; unmatched junction nucleotides: 2. Germline loops: CDR1 LNHNV, CDR2 YYDKDF (reference sequence). The CDR3 totals 16 residues. The CDR3, as DNA: TGTGCCACCAGCAGAGAGGACAGGGGGGCCACCGGGGAGCTGTTTTTT. It translates to CATSREDRGATGELFF.

The chain joins TRBV15 to TRBJ2-1; 9 bases map to TRBD1. Germline V gene lookup returns CDR1 LNHNV and CDR2 YYDKDF (reference sequence). The CDR3 is made up of 14 amino acids. Trimming at V came to 1 base and at J to 8 bases, leaving 3 bases not matched to a gene. DNA of the CDR3: TGTGCCACCAGCAGAGGGGACAGGGTCCATGAGCAGTTCTTC. Residues: CATSRGDRVHEQFF.

J is TRBJ2-3 and V is TRBV20-1, with TRBD1 identical over 10 bases. Losses at the gene ends were 6 bases for V and 1 base for J; bases not matched to a gene: 1. Germline lookup yields CDR1 DFQATT and CDR2 SNEGSKA (reference sequence). The CDR3 covers 13 residues. CDR3 bases: TGCAGTGCAGGGACAGGGGGCACAGATACGCAGTATTTT. Its translation is CSAGTGGTDTQYF.

The chain couples TRBV2 to TRBJ2-5; TRBD1 matches 7 bases. The J segment lost 6 bases and the V segment lost 3 bases, leaving 10 bases of the junction unmatched. The germline V gene has CDR1 SNHLY and CDR2 FYNNEI. The CDR3 runs to 15 residues. The CDR3 is CASSESGQVRKTQYF. CDR3 DNA: TGTGCCAGCAGTGAGAGTGGACAGGTCCGGAAGACCCAGTACTTC.

V and J are TRBV7-3 and TRBJ2-1; 9 bases align to TRBD2. In germline, CDR1 is SGHTA, CDR2 FQGTGA. This CDR3 spans 14 amino acids. The V and J ends lost 5 bases and 5 bases, in that order; junction bases with no gene match: 4. The CDR3 here is CASSRGLAHNEQFF. The CDR3 region has the DNA TGTGCCAGCAGCCGGGGACTAGCCCACAATGAGCAGTTCTTC.

The chain joins TRBV19 to TRBJ2-3; D not certain. V lost 5 bases to trimming and J lost 4 bases, with 7 bases between them. The germline CDR1 and CDR2 sequences are LNHDA and SQIVND (reference sequence). The CDR3 runs 12 residues. CDR3 nucleotides: TGTGCCAGTAGTCTTAGACCAGATACGCAGTATTTT. It yields the protein CASSLRPDTQYF.

The rearrangement joins TRBV15 to TRBJ2-1; 7 bases line up with TRBD1. Germline assignment: CDR1 LNHNV and CDR2 YYDKDF (reference sequence). J gave up 6 bases and V 0 bases, and 8 bases lay outside the gene matches. CDR3 length equals 16 residues. The CDR3 loop reads CATSRDLGGRVNEQFF. Written as DNA, the CDR3 is TGTGCCACCAGCAGAGATTTAGGGGGCAGGGTCAATGAGCAGTTCTTC.

The chain is built from TRBV25-1 and TRBJ1-2, with D maybe TRBD1 (6 bases). V was cut by 3 bases and J by 7 bases, with 15 bases left in between. The CDR3 is 14 residues long. Looked up from germline, CDR1 is MGHDK and CDR2 is SYGVNS. CDR3 amino acids: CASSDPRGKSGYTF. CDR3 coding DNA: TGTGCCAGCAGTGACCCCAGGGGAAAGAGTGGCTACACCTTC.

The chain combines TRBV5-1 with TRBJ1-2, with a possible D match to TRBD1 (5 bases). The germline gives CDR1 SGHRS, CDR2 YFSETQ. The CDR3 is 13 residues long. Trimming shortened V by 1 base and J by 8 bases, and 12 bases separated the two germline ends. In DNA form, the CDR3 reads TGCGCCAGCAGCTTGCAGGGCAGCGAAGGCTACACCTTC. It yields the protein CASSLQGSEGYTF. The full variable domain, its missing parts supplied by reference TRBV5-1 and TRBJ1-2, is KAGVTQTPRYLIKTRGQQVTLSCSPISGHRSVSWYQQTPGQGLQFLFEYFSETQRNKGNFPGRFSGRQFSNSRSEMNVSTLELGDSALYLCASSLQGSEGYTFGSGTRLTVV.